Presented here are 4 T cell receptor beta chains from one specimen sequenced in a study of neurological immune-mediated disorders. TCRdb used MiXCR to reprocess the 5' RACE reads, holding one entry per CDR3 protein. This sample has some 65,000 distinct CDR3 sequences, with 5.2% found just once. The source material was PBMCs. These receptors all stem from a woman in her twenties or thirties with multiple sclerosis.

In its sample, this clonotype was seen many times. The gene calls are TRBV5-1 and TRBJ2-1; 11 bases match TRBD2. V was pared by 4 bases and J by 6 bases, with 9 bases of the junction left unmatched. This CDR3 comprises 16 residues. Germline V lookup: CDR1 SGHRS, CDR2 YFSETQ. CDR3 coding DNA: TGCGCCAGCAGCGCGGGACTAGCGGAAACTATCAATGAGCAGTTCTTC. Its translation: CASSAGLAETINEQFF.

The table lists this clonotype with a few counts. The chain recombines TRBV6-5 with TRBJ2-7; D is perhaps TRBD1 (6 bases). Per the germline V gene, CDR1 is MNHEY and CDR2 is SVGAGI. The CDR3 contains 13 residues. Trimming removed 2 bases from V and 3 bases from J, with 8 bases in between. CDR3 in DNA: TGTGCCAGCAGTTACCAGGGGAACTACGAGCAGTACTTC. Protein: CASSYQGNYEQYF.

This clonotype came up many times. The V gene is TRBV20-1, the J gene TRBJ2-7; 7 nucleotides align to TRBD2. Germline assignment: CDR1 DFQATT and CDR2 SNEGSKA (reference sequence). J gave up 5 bases and V 3 bases, and 7 bases lay outside the gene matches. This CDR3 has 13 amino acids. The DNA of the CDR3 is TGCAGTGCTAGTCCAAGCGGGGAGAACGAGCAGTACTTC. Its translation: CSASPSGENEQYF.

This clonotype was seen repeatedly, ten times or more. This chain joins TRBV3-1 and TRBJ1-5; D uncertain. Looked up from germline, CDR1 is LGHDT and CDR2 is YNNKEL (reference sequence). Trimming cost V 1 base and J 5 bases, with 9 bases left between them. The CDR3 runs 14 residues. The CDR3 loop reads CASSQASTDQPQHF. CDR3 nucleotides: TGTGCCAGCAGCCAAGCTTCCACGGATCAGCCCCAGCATTTT.